This T cell receptor beta chain was observed in a study of blood T cell repertoires in COVID-19 (dated by TCRdb to 2019 to 2021). Notes on the research overall: Recovered participants in ImmuneRACE Cohort 3 were defined as having two consecutive negative NP/OP PCR tests, clearance from a healthcare professional, or resolution of symptoms. Collaborator samples came from the United States, Italy and Spain and covered acute and convalescent phases of COVID-19. The prospective study material was composed of cDNA or gDNA derived from T cells, B-cell-depleted T cells, or PBMCs. Deeply sampled blood TCRbeta repertoires from subjects exposed to, actively infected with, or recovered from COVID-19 were included in the dataset. A freely available public database, intended as a resource for researchers studying the immune response to SARS-CoV-2, is where the repertoires were released. The samples were drawn from two sources: the first 160 participants of the ongoing ImmuneRACE study, and 1,000 to 1,500 subjects contributed by 6 global collaborators. Sample metadata almost always included a de-identified subject ID, COVID-19 status, age in years and sex. Where available, HLA class I and class II types were taken from metadata supplied by the sample provider and were not determined by assay-based typing.

Of note for this clone: What antigen it recognizes has not been identified. The sample holds no much larger clone one base away, and base qualities are not on file.

General study outcomes and caveats: How much clinical and demographic metadata was included differed by source and by participant, and the metadata was provided uncurated.

The immunoSEQ Assay, a bias-controlled multiplex PCR, was used to amplify TCRbeta CDR3 regions from genomic DNA. On the authors' methods: The number of nucleated cells in each sample was estimated from the amplification of reference gene primers within the assay. Sequence reads were collapsed and filtered to measure the absolute abundance of every unique TCRbeta CDR3 rearrangement. For each sample, productive Simpson clonality was calculated as the square root of Simpson's diversity index across productive rearrangements. Sourced from immuneACCESS, this table was stored by TCRdb with only in-frame sequences that have V and J called. A share of the clones is absent; for the studies checked, an unresolved V gene accounts for under half, and the remainder has no known explanation. From that table come the V and J calls and clone size; the DNA was used to work out D and trimming. Here the sample has around 200,000 clones; 86% occur a single time. Over 3% of the sample is in the top ten clones.

Enrolling through a virtual design, the prospective study's participants ranged in age from roughly 18 to 100 years and lived across more than 20 United States geographic areas. In the prospective study, participants were assigned to cohorts based on the clinical history participants reported in a screening survey and a study questionnaire. Each participant in the prospective study had whole blood, serum and a nasopharyngeal or oropharyngeal swab collected by mobile phlebotomists. Participants in the prospective study had the option to provide additional blood draws and questionnaires over a roughly 2-month period. Before DNA extraction, prospective study blood samples were shipped either frozen or at room temperature. The CDR3 holds 12 amino acids from the cysteine to the phenylalanine. Only the CDR3 DNA stays, 36 bases, in frame from base 1. CDR1 KGHSH and CDR2 LQKENI are derived from the germline V gene. V gives up 4 bases and J gives up 8 bases, and the segment between their germline ends measures 11 bases.

Sequenced: PBMCs or T cells enriched from blood (not recorded which). The chain is assembled from TRBV18 and TRBJ1-1; D gene: possibly TRBD1, on 6 matching bases. The sequence came from a woman aged 45-59 years in a cohort exposed to, infected with or recovered from COVID-19 (not recorded which). The DNA is TGTGCCAGCTCACTACTGGACAGAGAAGCTTTCTTT. Translated, this is CASSLLDREAFF.